This T cell receptor (beta chain) was identified in a study of blood T cell repertoires in COVID-19. Study context: Samples came from the United States, Italy and Spain, spanning acute and convalescent COVID-19. T cells, B-cell-depleted T cells, or PBMCs supplied cDNA or gDNA.

In the original workflow: Nucleated cell counts were estimated from reference gene primer amplification. Profiling relied on immunoSEQ multiplex PCR, and the TCRdb table lists in-frame clones only, not all of them. D and trimming were read from the DNA, whereas the V and J calls and clone size are those reported in that table. The sample includes roughly 250,000 clones, 85% to 90% of them seen just once. This CDR3 is built from 15 residues. Germline CDR1 reads MNHEY; CDR2 reads SVGAGI. The V end lost 6 bases, the J end lost 3 bases, and 15 bases lay between the germline ends. The chain couples TRBV6-5 to TRBJ2-1; TRBD2 is a possible D gene (6 bases). The sequencing input was peripheral blood. The clonotype was recovered from a woman between 40 and 50 years old with acute or convalescent COVID-19. CDR3 nucleotide sequence: TGTGCCAGCAGGGGGACTGTACAGAACTACAATGAGCAGTTCTTC. As protein: CASRGTVQNYNEQFF.